This TCR beta chain was identified during a study of T cell repertoires in cytomegalovirus infection. Study background: CMV infection together with matching HLA type was indicated by public TCR beta signatures.

Only one count was recorded for this clonotype. Its antigen is currently unknown. The CDR3 has 16 residues. CDR1 is MDHEN and CDR2 is SYDVKM in the germline V gene. V was shortened by 5 bases and J by 2 bases, with 17 bases between the two germline ends. TCRdb passed the reads through MiXCR, listing each CDR3 protein once. The data show some 480,000 distinct CDR3 sequences, around a third seen once. This sequence originates from a human donor in good health (CMV status not recorded). Some clones in this sample may be carry-over from other donors' samples. Sequences were derived from cultured PBMCs, sampled from culture after CMV antigen stimulation. The rearrangement links TRBV28 to TRBJ2-3, with D tentatively TRBD1 or TRBD2 (5 bases each). CDR3 in amino acids: CASSPAGGTNTDTQYF. CDR3 coding DNA: TGTGCCAGCAGTCCAGCTGGGGGAACAAACACAGATACGCAGTATTTT.